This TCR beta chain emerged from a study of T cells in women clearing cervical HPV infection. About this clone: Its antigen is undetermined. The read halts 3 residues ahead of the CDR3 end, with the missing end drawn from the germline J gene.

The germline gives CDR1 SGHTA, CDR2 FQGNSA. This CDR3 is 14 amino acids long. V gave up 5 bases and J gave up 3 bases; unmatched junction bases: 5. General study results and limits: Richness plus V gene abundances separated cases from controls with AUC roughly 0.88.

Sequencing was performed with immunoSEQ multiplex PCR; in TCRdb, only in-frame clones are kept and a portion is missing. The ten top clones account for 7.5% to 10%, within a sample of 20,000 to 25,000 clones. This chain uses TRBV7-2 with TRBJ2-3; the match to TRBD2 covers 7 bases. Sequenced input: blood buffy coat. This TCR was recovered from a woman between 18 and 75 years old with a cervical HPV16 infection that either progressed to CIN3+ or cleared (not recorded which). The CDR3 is CASSTGLETDTQYF. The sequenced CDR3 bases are TGTGCCAGCAGCACTGGACTAGAAACAGATACG.